This T cell receptor beta chain was observed in a study of CXCR3-negative and CXCR3-positive naive CD8 T cells. Whole-study findings and limits: Post-cryopreservation CXCR3 expression was partly diminished, and the bulk of assays employed fresh PBMCs. Surface CD5 matched across naive subsets, and TRB CDR3 properties served to infer TCR strength.

All TRB cDNA libraries came from 5' RACE performed with UMI labels. TCRdb reprocessed the 5' RACE reads and keeps a single row for each CDR3 protein, giving no DNA. The table counts 40,000 to 45,000 distinct CDR3 sequences; roughly 15% lies in the top ten. The germline V gene encodes CDR1 SEHNR and CDR2 FQNEAQ (reference sequence). The CDR3 extends over 14 amino acids. This clonotype registers large by frequency. Its antigen is not identified. The J gene is TRBJ2-3, the V gene TRBV7-9. The sequenced sample was memory CD8+ T cells from blood. The receptor was derived from a human donor in good health. Some clones in this sample may be carry-over from other donors' samples. CDR3 sequence reads: CASSLRTSGDTQYF.